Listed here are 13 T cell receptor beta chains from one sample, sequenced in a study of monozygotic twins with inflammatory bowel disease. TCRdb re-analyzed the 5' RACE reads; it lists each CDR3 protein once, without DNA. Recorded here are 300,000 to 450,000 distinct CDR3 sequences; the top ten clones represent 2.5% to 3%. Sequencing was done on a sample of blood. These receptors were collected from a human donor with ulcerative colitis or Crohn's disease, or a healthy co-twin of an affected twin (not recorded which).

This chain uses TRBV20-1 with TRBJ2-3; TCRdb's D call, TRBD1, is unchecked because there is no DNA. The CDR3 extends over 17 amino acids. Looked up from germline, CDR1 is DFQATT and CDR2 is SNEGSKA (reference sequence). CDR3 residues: CSARDRQGVWVTDTQYF.

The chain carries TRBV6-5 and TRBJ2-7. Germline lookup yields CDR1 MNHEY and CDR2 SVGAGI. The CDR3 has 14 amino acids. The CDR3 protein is CASSYSRGPYEQYF.

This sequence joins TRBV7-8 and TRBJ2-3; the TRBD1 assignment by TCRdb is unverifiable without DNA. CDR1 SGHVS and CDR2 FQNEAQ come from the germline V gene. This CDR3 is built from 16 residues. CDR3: CASSSEDREGTDTQYF.

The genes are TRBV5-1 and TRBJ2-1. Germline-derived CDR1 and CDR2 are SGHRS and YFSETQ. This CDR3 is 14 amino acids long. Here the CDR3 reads CASSLGGYYNEQFF.

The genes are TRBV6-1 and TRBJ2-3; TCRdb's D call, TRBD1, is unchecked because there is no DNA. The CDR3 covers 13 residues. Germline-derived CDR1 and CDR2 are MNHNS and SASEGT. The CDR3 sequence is CASRRGNPDTQYF.

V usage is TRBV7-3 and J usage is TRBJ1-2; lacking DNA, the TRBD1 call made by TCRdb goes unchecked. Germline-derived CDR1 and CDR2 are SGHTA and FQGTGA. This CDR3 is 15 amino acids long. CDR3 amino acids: CASSSSPGSAYGYTF. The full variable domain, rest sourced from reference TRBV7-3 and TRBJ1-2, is GAGVSQTPSNKVTEKGKYVELRCDPISGHTALYWYRQSLGQGPEFLIYFQGTGAADDSGLPNDRFFAVRPEGSVSTLKIQRTERGDSAVYLCASSSSPGSAYGYTFGSGTRLTVV.

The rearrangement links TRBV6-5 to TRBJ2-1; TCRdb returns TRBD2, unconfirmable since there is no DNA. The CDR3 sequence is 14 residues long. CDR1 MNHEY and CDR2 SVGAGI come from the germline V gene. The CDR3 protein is CASSYGTSNTEQFF.

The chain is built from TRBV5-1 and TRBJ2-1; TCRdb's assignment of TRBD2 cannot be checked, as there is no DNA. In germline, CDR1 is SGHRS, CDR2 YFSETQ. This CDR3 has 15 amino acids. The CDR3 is CASSLGGAAGNEQFF.

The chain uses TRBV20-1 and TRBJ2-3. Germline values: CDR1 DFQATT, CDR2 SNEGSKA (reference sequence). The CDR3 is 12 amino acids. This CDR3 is CSARNITDTQYF.

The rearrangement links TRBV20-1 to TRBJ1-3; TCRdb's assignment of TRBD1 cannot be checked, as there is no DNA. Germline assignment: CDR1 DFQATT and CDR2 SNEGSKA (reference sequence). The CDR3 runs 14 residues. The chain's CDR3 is CSAKDIRSGNTIYF.

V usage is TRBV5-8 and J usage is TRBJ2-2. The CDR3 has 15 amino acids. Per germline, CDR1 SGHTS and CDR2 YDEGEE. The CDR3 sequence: CASSASRRTTGELFF. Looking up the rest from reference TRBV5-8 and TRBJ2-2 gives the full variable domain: EAGVTQSPTHLIKTRGQQATLRCSPISGHTSVYWYQQALGLGLQFLLWYDEGEERNRGNFPPRFSGRQFPNYSSELNVNALELEDSALYLCASSASRRTTGELFFGEGSRLTVL.

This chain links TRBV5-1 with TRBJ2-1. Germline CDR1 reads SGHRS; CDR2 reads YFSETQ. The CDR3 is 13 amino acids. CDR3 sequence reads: CASSLALGYEQFF.

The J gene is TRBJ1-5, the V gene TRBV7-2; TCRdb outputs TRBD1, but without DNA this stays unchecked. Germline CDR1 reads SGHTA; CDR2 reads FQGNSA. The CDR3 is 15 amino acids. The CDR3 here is CASSAQQGGDQPQHF.